The TCR beta chain described here comes from a study of CD8 T cells in acute hepatitis C reinfection. Study-level findings and limits: All groups preferentially used TRBV04 and TRBV06, which was not due to overrepresentation in the naive pool.

This table comes from immunoSEQ multiplex PCR, and its TCRdb copy is limited to in-frame clones, with some not included. The sample yields some 40,000 clones, just under 90% seen once. Remarks on this clone: Its antigen is not identified.

Per the germline V gene, CDR1 is KGHSH and CDR2 is LQKENI. The CDR3 spans 15 residues. Trimming pared 2 bases from V and 5 bases from J, leaving 15 bases between. Noted time point: naive CD8 control sorted from an acute-time-point sample. Donors were people who inject drugs, followed every 3 months. Sequencing used naive CD8+ T cells from PBMCs. This clonotype originated in a man aged 25-45 years with chronic hepatitis C. V gene TRBV18 combines with J gene TRBJ1-1; tentatively, D is TRBD1 (6 bases). DNA for the CDR3: TGTGCCAGCTCACCATTGAGGGGGGAATGGACTGAAGCTTTCTTT. Its translation is CASSPLRGEWTEAFF.